This TCR beta chain was recovered during a study of blood T cell repertoires in COVID-19. Clones were read by immunoSEQ multiplex PCR, and TCRdb kept only the in-frame ones, dropping some. Here the sample spans some 99,000 clones, about 86% being singletons. The CDR3 consists of 16 residues. The germline V gene has CDR1 LGHDT and CDR2 YNNKEL (reference sequence). V was pared by 1 base and J by 6 bases, with 18 bases between. Source material: peripheral blood. The chain carries TRBV3-1 (or the pseudogene TRBV3-2) and TRBJ1-2, with D maybe TRBD1 (5 bases). The TCR was taken from an older woman in a cohort sampled during active or convalescent COVID-19. CDR3 in amino acids: CASSQVGVRVGDGYTF. The DNA for the CDR3 is TGTGCCAGCAGCCAAGTGGGCGTCAGGGTAGGCGATGGCTACACCTTC.